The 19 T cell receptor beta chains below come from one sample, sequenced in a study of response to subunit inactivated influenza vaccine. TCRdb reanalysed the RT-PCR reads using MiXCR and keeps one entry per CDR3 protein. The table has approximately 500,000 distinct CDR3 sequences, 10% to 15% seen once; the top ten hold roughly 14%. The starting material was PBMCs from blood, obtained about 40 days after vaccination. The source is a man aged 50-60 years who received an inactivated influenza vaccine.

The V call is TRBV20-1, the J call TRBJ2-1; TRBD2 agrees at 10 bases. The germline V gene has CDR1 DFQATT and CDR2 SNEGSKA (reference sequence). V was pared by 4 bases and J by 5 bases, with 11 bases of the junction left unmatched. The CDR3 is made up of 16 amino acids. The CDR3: CSATLRTSGLNNEQFF. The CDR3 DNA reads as TGCAGTGCTACCCTCCGGACTAGCGGACTAAACAATGAGCAGTTCTTC.

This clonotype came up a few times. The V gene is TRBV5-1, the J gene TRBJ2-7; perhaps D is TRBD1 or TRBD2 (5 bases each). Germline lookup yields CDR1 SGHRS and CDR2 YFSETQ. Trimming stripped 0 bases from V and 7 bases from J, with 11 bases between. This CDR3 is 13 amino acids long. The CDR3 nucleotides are TGCGCCAGCAGCTTGGCGTTCGAGGGGGAGCAGTACTTC. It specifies CASSLAFEGEQYF. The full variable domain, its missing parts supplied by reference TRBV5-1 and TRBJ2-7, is KAGVTQTPRYLIKTRGQQVTLSCSPISGHRSVSWYQQTPGQGLQFLFEYFSETQRNKGNFPGRFSGRQFSNSRSEMNVSTLELGDSALYLCASSLAFEGEQYFGPGTRLTVT.

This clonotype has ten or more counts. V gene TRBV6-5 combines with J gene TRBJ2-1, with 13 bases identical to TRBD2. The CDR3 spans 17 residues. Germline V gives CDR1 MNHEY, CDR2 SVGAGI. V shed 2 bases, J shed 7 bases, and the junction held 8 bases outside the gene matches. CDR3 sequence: CASSYDLWTSGSNEQFF. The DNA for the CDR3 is TGTGCCAGCAGTTACGATTTGTGGACTAGCGGGAGTAATGAGCAGTTCTTC.

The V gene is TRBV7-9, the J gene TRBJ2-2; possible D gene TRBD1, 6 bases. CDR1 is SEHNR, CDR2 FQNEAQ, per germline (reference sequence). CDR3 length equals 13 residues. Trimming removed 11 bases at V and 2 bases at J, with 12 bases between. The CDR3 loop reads CAVSRGNTGELFF. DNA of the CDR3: TGTGCCGTTTCCAGGGGCAACACCGGGGAGCTGTTTTTT.

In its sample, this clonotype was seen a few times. The CDR3, as DNA: TGTGCCAGCAGTCCCTACAGGGGGCCGGGAGAGCAGTACTTC. Its translation: CASSPYRGPGEQYF. The chain carries TRBV12-3 or TRBV12-4 and TRBJ2-7; 9 nucleotides agree with TRBD1. The J segment lost 7 bases and the V segment lost 5 bases, leaving 9 bases of the junction unmatched. The CDR3 runs to 14 residues.

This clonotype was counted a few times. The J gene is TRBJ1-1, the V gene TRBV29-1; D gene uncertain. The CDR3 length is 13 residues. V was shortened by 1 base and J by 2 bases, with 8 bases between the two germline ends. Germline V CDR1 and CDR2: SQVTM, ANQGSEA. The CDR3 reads CSVEVQVNTEAFF. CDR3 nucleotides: TGCAGCGTTGAAGTGCAGGTTAACACTGAAGCTTTCTTT.

Written as DNA, the CDR3 is TGTGCCTGGAGCAAGGGGGGCAAGAGTGAGCAGTTCTTC. Protein: CAWSKGGKSEQFF. The chain combines TRBV30 with TRBJ2-1; tentatively, D is TRBD1 or TRBD2 (6 bases each). The germline gives CDR1 GTSNPN, CDR2 SVGIG (reference sequence). The CDR3 covers 13 residues. V lost 3 bases, J lost 9 bases, and 15 bases lay in between.

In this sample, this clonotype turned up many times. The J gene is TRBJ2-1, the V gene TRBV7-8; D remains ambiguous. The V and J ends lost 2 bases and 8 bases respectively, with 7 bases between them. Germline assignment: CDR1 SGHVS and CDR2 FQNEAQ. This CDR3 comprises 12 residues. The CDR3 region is CASSLLVHEQFF. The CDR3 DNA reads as TGTGCCAGCAGCTTACTGGTACATGAGCAGTTCTTC.

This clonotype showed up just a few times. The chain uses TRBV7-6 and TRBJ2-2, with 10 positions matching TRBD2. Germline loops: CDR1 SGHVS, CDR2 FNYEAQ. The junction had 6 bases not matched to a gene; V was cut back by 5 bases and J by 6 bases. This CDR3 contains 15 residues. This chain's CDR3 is CASSQSGRGSGELFF. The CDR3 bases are TGTGCCAGCAGCCAAAGCGGGAGGGGGTCCGGGGAGCTGTTTTTT. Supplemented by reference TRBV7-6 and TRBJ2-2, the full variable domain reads GAGVSQSPRYKVTKRGQDVALRCDPISGHVSLYWYRQALGQGPEFLTYFNYEAQQDKSGLPNDRFSAERPEGSISTLTIQRTEQRDSAMYRCASSQSGRGSGELFFGEGSRLTVL.

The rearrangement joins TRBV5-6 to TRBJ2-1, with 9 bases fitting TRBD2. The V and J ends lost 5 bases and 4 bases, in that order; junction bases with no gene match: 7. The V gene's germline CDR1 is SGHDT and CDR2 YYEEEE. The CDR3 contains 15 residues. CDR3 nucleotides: TGTGCCAGCAGATCCCTAGCGGGGAGATACAATGAGCAGTTCTTC. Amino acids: CASRSLAGRYNEQFF.

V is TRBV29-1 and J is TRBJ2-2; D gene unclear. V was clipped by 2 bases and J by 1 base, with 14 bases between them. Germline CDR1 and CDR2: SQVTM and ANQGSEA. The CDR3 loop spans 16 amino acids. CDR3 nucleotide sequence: TGCAGCGTTGAACGAATTGAGAGTGTGAACACCGGGGAGCTGTTTTTT. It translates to CSVERIESVNTGELFF.

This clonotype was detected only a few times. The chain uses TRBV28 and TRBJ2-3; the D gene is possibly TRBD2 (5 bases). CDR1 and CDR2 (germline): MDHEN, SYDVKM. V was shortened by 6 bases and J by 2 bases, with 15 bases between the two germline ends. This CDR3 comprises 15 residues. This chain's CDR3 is CASRRGGSFTDTQYF. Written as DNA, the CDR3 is TGTGCCAGCAGACGTGGAGGAAGTTTCACAGATACGCAGTATTTT.

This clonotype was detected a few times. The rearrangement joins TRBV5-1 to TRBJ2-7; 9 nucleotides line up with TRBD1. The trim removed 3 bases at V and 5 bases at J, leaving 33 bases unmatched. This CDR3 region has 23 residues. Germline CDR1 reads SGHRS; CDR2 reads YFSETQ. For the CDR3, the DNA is TGCGCCAGCAGCTGGAAGCCGGGACAGGGACAGCTAGAGGCGAAAAGGGAGTACCACGAGCAGTACTTC. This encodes CASSWKPGQGQLEAKREYHEQYF.

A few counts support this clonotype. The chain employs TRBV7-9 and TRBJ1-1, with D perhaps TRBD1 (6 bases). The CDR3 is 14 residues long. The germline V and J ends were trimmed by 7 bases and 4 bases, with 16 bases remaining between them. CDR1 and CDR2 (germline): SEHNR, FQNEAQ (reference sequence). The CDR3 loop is CASTQATGITEAFF. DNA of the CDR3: TGTGCCAGCACTCAAGCCACAGGGATCACTGAAGCTTTCTTT.

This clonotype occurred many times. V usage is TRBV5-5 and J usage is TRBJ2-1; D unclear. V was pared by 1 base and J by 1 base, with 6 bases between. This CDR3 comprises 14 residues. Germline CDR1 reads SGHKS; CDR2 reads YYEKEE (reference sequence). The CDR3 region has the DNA TGTGCCAGCAGCTTGACAGATTCCTACAATGAGCAGTTCTTC. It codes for CASSLTDSYNEQFF.

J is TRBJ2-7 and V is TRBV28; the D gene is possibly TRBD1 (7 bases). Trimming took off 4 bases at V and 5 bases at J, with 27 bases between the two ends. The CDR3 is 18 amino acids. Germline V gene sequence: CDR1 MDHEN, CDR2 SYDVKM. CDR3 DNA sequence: TGTGCCAGCAGTTCGACACTATCGGACAGGCGGGGCATGAACGAGCAGTACTTC. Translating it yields CASSSTLSDRRGMNEQYF.

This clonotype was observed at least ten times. The CDR3 reads CASTRGGEETQYF. DNA of the CDR3: TGTGCCAGCACCCGAGGGGGGGAAGAGACCCAGTACTTC. The J gene is TRBJ2-5, the V gene TRBV7-8; tentative D call: TRBD2 (7 bases). The CDR3 has 13 amino acids. CDR1 and CDR2 from the germline V gene are SGHVS and FQNEAQ. Between the trimmed V and J ends, which lost 7 bases and 3 bases, there was a span of 12 bases.

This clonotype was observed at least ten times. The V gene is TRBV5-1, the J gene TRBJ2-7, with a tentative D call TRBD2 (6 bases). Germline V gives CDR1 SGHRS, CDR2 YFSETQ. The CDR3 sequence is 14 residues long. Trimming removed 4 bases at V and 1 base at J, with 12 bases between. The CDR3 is CASSPKLASYEQYF. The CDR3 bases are TGCGCCAGCAGCCCGAAACTAGCATCCTACGAGCAGTACTTC.

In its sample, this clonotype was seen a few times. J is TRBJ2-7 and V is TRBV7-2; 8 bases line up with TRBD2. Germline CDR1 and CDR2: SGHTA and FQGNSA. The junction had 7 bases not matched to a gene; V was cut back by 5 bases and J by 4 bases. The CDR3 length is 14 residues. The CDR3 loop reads CASSAASGLYEQYF. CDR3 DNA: TGTGCCAGCAGCGCCGCTAGCGGGCTATACGAGCAGTACTTC.